A selection of T cell receptor beta chains follows, all from one sample in a study of CD8 T cells in Susac syndrome. TCRdb itself ran the immunoSEQ multiplex PCR reads through MiXCR, one entry per CDR3 protein. The table has some 130,000 distinct CDR3 sequences, around 93% seen once; the top ten hold over 0.15%. Sequenced material: CD8+ T cells from PBMCs. These receptors all come from a human donor with Susac syndrome. The CDR3 runs from the conserved cysteine through the conserved F or W. D genes are given only for firm matches.

d_gene: TRBD1; j_gene: TRBJ1-1; len: 15; v_gene: TRBV4-2; CDR3aa: CASSPLTGGNTEAFF; CDR3nt: TGTGCCAGCAGCCCCTTAACAGGGGGGAACACTGAAGCTTTCTTT
d_gene: .; j_gene: TRBJ2-5; len: 12; v_gene: TRBV3-1; CDR3aa: CASSQGIPTQYF; CDR3nt: TGTGCCAGCAGCCAAGGCATACCGACCCAGTACTTC
d_gene: .; j_gene: TRBJ2-5; len: 19; v_gene: TRBV1; CDR3aa: CTSSQDRGGQGALQETQYF; CDR3nt: TGCACCAGCAGCCAAGATAGGGGGGGACAGGGGGCCCTCCAAGAGACCCAGTACTTC
d_gene: .; j_gene: TRBJ2-3; len: 16; v_gene: TRBV29-1; CDR3aa: CSVEDLEGLSTDTQYF; CDR3nt: TGCAGCGTTGAAGATCTTGAGGGCTTAAGCACAGATACGCAGTATTTT
d_gene: TRBD2; j_gene: TRBJ2-7; len: 15; v_gene: TRBV20-1; CDR3aa: CSARDPASGTYEQYF; CDR3nt: TGCAGTGCTAGAGATCCGGCTAGCGGAACCTACGAGCAGTACTTC
d_gene: .; j_gene: TRBJ2-7; len: 13; v_gene: TRBV7-2; CDR3aa: CASSLEYRREQYF; CDR3nt: TGTGCCAGCAGCTTAGAGTATAGACGCGAGCAGTACTTC
d_gene: TRBD2; j_gene: TRBJ2-2; len: 14; v_gene: TRBV20-1; CDR3aa: CSAASGENTGELFF; CDR3nt: TGCAGTGCCGCTAGCGGGGAGAACACCGGGGAGCTGTTTTTT
d_gene: TRBD2; j_gene: TRBJ2-5; len: 19; v_gene: TRBV20-1; CDR3aa: CSAVRETSRGLALGETQYF; CDR3nt: TGCAGTGCCGTACGGGAGACTAGCAGAGGCCTGGCGTTGGGAGAGACCCAGTACTTC
d_gene: .; j_gene: TRBJ1-2; len: 14; v_gene: TRBV29-1; CDR3aa: CSVPGTDHPLGYTF; CDR3nt: TGCAGCGTCCCCGGGACGGATCATCCATTGGGCTACACCTTC
d_gene: TRBD2; j_gene: TRBJ2-6; len: 17; v_gene: TRBV20-1; CDR3aa: CSASRLAGESGANVLTF; CDR3nt: TGCAGTGCCTCGAGACTAGCGGGAGAGTCCGGGGCCAACGTCCTGACTTTC
d_gene: .; j_gene: TRBJ2-2; len: 19; v_gene: TRBV3-1; CDR3aa: CASSQEGARTQTNTGELFF; CDR3nt: TGTGCCAGCAGCCAAGAGGGGGCCCGGACACAGACGAACACCGGGGAGCTGTTTTTT